This T cell receptor beta chain derives from a study of Ad26.COV2.S vaccination and SARS-CoV-2 variants. Per germline, CDR1 SGHDT and CDR2 YYEEEE. The V end lost 0 bases, the J end lost 4 bases, and 5 bases lay between the germline ends. The CDR3 is made up of 12 amino acids. Treatment indicated: some 19 received Ad26.COV2.S at low or high dose, single or two shots; several received placebo; per-sample allocation not given. Vaccine and placebo recipients were sampled on day 63 after the first injection. Assay used: immunoSEQ multiplex PCR; TCRdb lists only in-frame clones, some missing. The repertoire holds about 400,000 clones, approximately 83% seen once, with nearly 7.5% in the top ten.

The receptor's source is a person aged 18-65 years who received the Ad26.COV2.S COVID-19 vaccine or a placebo. The chain is built from TRBV5-6 and TRBJ2-7; no reliable D call. The material sequenced was peripheral blood, taken in a trial of Ad26.COV2.S vaccine versus placebo. Written as DNA, the CDR3 is TGTGCCAGCAGCTTGGAGCAGTACGAGCAGTACTTC. It specifies CASSLEQYEQYF.